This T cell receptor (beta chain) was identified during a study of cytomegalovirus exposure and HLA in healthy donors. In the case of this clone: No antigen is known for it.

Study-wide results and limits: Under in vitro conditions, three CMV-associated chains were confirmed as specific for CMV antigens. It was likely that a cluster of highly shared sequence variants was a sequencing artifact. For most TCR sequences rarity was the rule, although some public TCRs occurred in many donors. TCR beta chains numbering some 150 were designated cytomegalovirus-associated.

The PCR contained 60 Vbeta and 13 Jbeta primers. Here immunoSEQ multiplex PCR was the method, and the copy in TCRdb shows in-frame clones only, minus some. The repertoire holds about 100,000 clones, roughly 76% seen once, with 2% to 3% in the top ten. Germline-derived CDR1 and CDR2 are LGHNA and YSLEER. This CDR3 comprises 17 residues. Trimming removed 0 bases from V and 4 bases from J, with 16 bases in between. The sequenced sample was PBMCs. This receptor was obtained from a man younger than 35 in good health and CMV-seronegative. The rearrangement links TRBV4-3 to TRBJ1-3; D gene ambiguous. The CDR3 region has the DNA TGCGCCAGCAGCCAAGAGATCGGCAGAGGTCTCGGAAACACCATATATTTT. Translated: CASSQEIGRGLGNTIYF.